A single sample gave rise to the 22 T cell receptor beta chains below, sequenced in a study of cytomegalovirus exposure and HLA in healthy donors. Primers included in the PCR were 60 Vbeta and 13 Jbeta primers. Clones were sequenced by immunoSEQ multiplex PCR, and TCRdb holds only the in-frame ones, with some missing. The repertoire holds about 130,000 clones, with roughly 85% as singletons. Sample: PBMCs. Receptor source: a man younger than 35 in good health and CMV-seropositive.

The gene calls are TRBV27 and TRBJ1-5; D is ambiguous. The CDR3 totals 12 residues. Trimming took 4 bases from V and 3 from J, leaving 4 bases between them. Per the germline V gene, CDR1 is MNHEY and CDR2 is SMNVEV (reference sequence). CDR3 residues: CASSSLNQPQHF. CDR3 nucleotide sequence: TGTGCCAGCAGTTCCCTCAATCAGCCCCAGCATTTT.

Only one count was recorded for this clone. The chain carries TRBV6-1 and TRBJ1-5; 11 bases are a match to TRBD1. CDR1 is MNHNS, CDR2 SASEGT, per germline. This CDR3 region has 17 residues. The junction had 11 bases not matched to a gene; V was cut back by 8 bases and J by 2 bases. CDR3 nucleotide sequence: TGTGCCAGCGGTGGACAGGGGGCTGCGTTTGGCAATCAGCCCCAGCATTTT. Amino acid sequence: CASGGQGAAFGNQPQHF.

This chain joins TRBV5-1 and TRBJ1-2; D is ambiguous. The CDR3 consists of 13 residues. Germline lookup yields CDR1 SGHRS and CDR2 YFSETQ. Between the trimmed V and J ends, which lost 4 bases and 6 bases, there was a span of 13 bases. CDR3 nucleotide sequence: TGCGCCAGCAGCCCTGGGTTCGGGGATGGCTACACCTTC. This codes for CASSPGFGDGYTF.

The sample holds one count of this clone. This chain uses TRBV6-5 with TRBJ1-2; TRBD1 might be the D (6 bases). V shed 6 bases and J shed 4 bases, with 15 bases lying between them. The CDR3 is made up of 14 amino acids. Germline CDR1 is MNHEY and CDR2 is SVGAGI. As DNA, the CDR3 is TGTGCCAGCAGAGGACAGACACTGTTCTATGGCTACACCTTC. It encodes CASRGQTLFYGYTF.

V gene TRBV2 combines with J gene TRBJ2-5; perhaps TRBD2 as D (5 bases). The V end lost 6 bases, the J end lost 0 bases, and 5 bases lay between the germline ends. Germline CDR1 SNHLY, CDR2 FYNNEI. This CDR3 is 12 amino acids long. CDR3 in amino acids: CASREDQETQYF. The CDR3 DNA follows: TGTGCCAGCAGGGAGGACCAAGAGACCCAGTACTTC.

CDR3: CAWGYQGTNQPQHF. DNA for the CDR3: TGTGCCTGGGGATATCAGGGAACCAATCAGCCCCAGCATTTT. This chain connects TRBV30 to TRBJ1-5; D may be TRBD1 (5 bases). This CDR3 region has 14 residues. The germline V and J ends were trimmed by 5 bases and 3 bases, with 14 bases remaining between them. Germline V lookup: CDR1 GTSNPN, CDR2 SVGIG (reference sequence).

V and J are TRBV19 and TRBJ2-3; possibly TRBD1 for D (6 bases). The CDR3 runs 14 residues. Trimming removed 7 bases at V and 6 bases at J, with 17 bases between. CDR1 and CDR2 from the germline V gene are LNHDA and SQIVND (reference sequence). The CDR3 region is CASNRQGQADTQYF. CDR3 nucleotide sequence: TGTGCCAGTAACCGGCAGGGGCAAGCGGATACGCAGTATTTT.

The chain joins TRBV27 to TRBJ1-1, with a tentative D call TRBD1 (6 bases). The CDR3 length is 13 residues. The germline CDR1 and CDR2 sequences are MNHEY and SMNVEV (reference sequence). This CDR3 reads CASRQAMNTEAFF. CDR3 sequence (DNA): TGTGCTTCACGACAGGCGATGAACACTGAAGCTTTCTTT.

This clone was seen only a few times. The rearrangement joins TRBV12-5 to TRBJ2-7; 9 positions agree with TRBD1. This CDR3 region has 14 residues. Germline CDR1 LGHNT, CDR2 FRNRAP. V lost 10 bases to trimming and J lost 5 bases; unmatched junction nucleotides: 12. The CDR3 sequence is CATSLGGQGNEQYF. The CDR3 coding sequence is TGTGCTACGTCGTTGGGAGGACAGGGGAACGAGCAGTACTTC. The full variable domain, completed using reference TRBV12-5 and TRBJ2-7, is DARVTQTPRHKVTEMGQEVTMRCQPILGHNTVFWYRQTMMQGLELLAYFRNRAPLDDSGMPKDRFSAEMPDATLATLKIQPSEPRDSAVYFCATSLGGQGNEQYFGPGTRLTVT.

The V and J genes are TRBV9 and TRBJ2-1; TRBD2 aligns across 8 bases. The CDR3 is 16 residues long. Trimming at V came to 0 bases and at J to 10 bases, leaving 12 bases not matched to a gene. The germline V gene has CDR1 SGDLS and CDR2 YYNGEE. This chain's CDR3 is CASSVAISGVRVEQFF. DNA for the CDR3: TGTGCCAGCAGCGTAGCTATTAGCGGGGTACGGGTCGAGCAGTTCTTC. Combining the CDR3 with reference TRBV9 and TRBJ2-1 gives the whole variable domain DSGVTQTPKHLITATGQRVTLRCSPRSGDLSVYWYQQSLDQGLQFLIQYYNGEERAKGNILERFSAQQFPDLHSELNLSSLELGDSALYFCASSVAISGVRVEQFFGPGTRLTVL.

This chain connects TRBV9 to TRBJ1-6; D gene uncertain. This CDR3 contains 15 residues. Germline loops: CDR1 SGDLS, CDR2 YYNGEE. Deletions cut 0 bases from V and 6 bases from J, with 10 bases between. The CDR3 is CASSVGQATNSPLHF. CDR3 sequence (DNA): TGTGCCAGCAGCGTAGGGCAGGCTACTAATTCACCCCTCCACTTT.

The J gene is TRBJ2-3, the V gene TRBV6-4, with a tentative D call TRBD2 (5 bases). The CDR3 totals 15 residues. Germline V gene lookup returns CDR1 MRHNA and CDR2 SNTAGT. V lost 5 bases and J 6 bases, leaving 18 bases between the germline ends. CDR3 coding DNA: TGTGCCAGCAGTCCCCTAAGCGCCGGGGTGGATACGCAGTATTTT. Translating gives CASSPLSAGVDTQYF.

The chain is built from TRBV4-1 and TRBJ1-1; D not resolved. Per the germline V gene, CDR1 is MGHRA and CDR2 is YSYEKL. Trimming left V 3 bases short and J 1 base short, with 3 bases between. The CDR3 has 12 residues. CDR3 coding DNA: TGCGCCAGCAGCCACAGGAACACTGAAGCTTTCTTT. It is translated as CASSHRNTEAFF.

The rearrangement joins TRBV7-6 to TRBJ1-4; D remains unclear. Deletions cut 5 bases from V and 5 bases from J, with 6 bases between. Germline assignment: CDR1 SGHVS and CDR2 FNYEAQ. The CDR3 contains 12 residues. The chain's CDR3 is CASSDLNEKLFF. The DNA for the CDR3 is TGTGCCAGCAGCGACTTAAATGAAAAACTGTTTTTT.

The CDR3 here is CASSYPSQGANTEAFF. The CDR3 DNA follows: TGCGCCAGCAGTTATCCTTCACAGGGGGCGAACACTGAAGCTTTCTTT. V is TRBV5-1 and J is TRBJ1-1; 9 bases align to TRBD1. Trimming cost V 5 bases and J 1 base; bases outside gene matches: 9. The CDR3 loop spans 16 amino acids. Germline assignment: CDR1 SGHRS and CDR2 YFSETQ.

This chain links TRBV13 with TRBJ2-3, with TRBD2 matching over 8 bases. This CDR3 is built from 14 residues. The germline V gene encodes CDR1 PRHDT and CDR2 FYEKMQ (reference sequence). Germline trimming cut 1 base from V and 4 bases from J; bases unmatched to any gene: 1. The CDR3 sequence: CASSLVGGADTQYF. The CDR3 coding sequence is TGTGCCAGCAGCTTAGTCGGGGGGGCAGATACGCAGTATTTT.

The chain links TRBV7-9 to TRBJ2-1, with 9 bases aligning to TRBD1. The germline gives CDR1 SEHNR, CDR2 FQNEAQ (reference sequence). The CDR3 extends over 19 amino acids. Trimming cost V 1 base and J 0 bases; bases outside gene matches: 10. In DNA form, the CDR3 reads TGTGCCAGCAGCTTAGTCGGGACAGGGATACTCAACTCCTACAATGAGCAGTTCTTC. It yields the protein CASSLVGTGILNSYNEQFF.

The V and J genes are TRBV4-1 and TRBJ2-4, with D perhaps matching TRBD2 (6 bases). Germline values: CDR1 MGHRA, CDR2 YSYEKL. V gave up 4 bases and J gave up 5 bases, with 12 bases separating them. This CDR3 region has 14 residues. The CDR3 here is CASSRAGLENIQYF. CDR3 DNA: TGCGCCAGCAGCCGAGCGGGTCTCGAAAACATTCAGTACTTC.

This clone was recorded a few times. V usage is TRBV5-6 and J usage is TRBJ2-4; D might be TRBD1 (5 bases). The germline gives CDR1 SGHDT, CDR2 YYEEEE. This CDR3 has 14 residues. Trimming left V 6 bases short and J 5 bases short, with 15 bases between. CDR3 DNA sequence: TGTGCCAGCACCGACCTGACAGACCAAAACATTCAGTACTTC. Encoded protein: CASTDLTDQNIQYF.

The chain links TRBV9 to TRBJ1-1; a possible D gene is TRBD1 (5 bases). The CDR3 length is 17 residues. V was clipped by 0 bases and J by 0 bases, with 15 bases between them. In germline, CDR1 is SGDLS, CDR2 YYNGEE. The CDR3 DNA reads TGTGCCAGCAGCGTAGGCACCCTGGACAATTTGAACACTGAAGCTTTCTTT. This translates into CASSVGTLDNLNTEAFF.

The chain recombines TRBV4-2 with TRBJ1-6; 11 bases are shared with TRBD1. V dropped 1 base and J dropped 7; count of bases not matched to a gene: 0. Germline V gene lookup returns CDR1 LGHNA and CDR2 YNFKEQ. The CDR3 loop spans 15 amino acids. The CDR3 coding sequence is TGTGCCAGCAGCCAAGGGGACAGGGGGAATTCACCCCTCCACTTT. Protein: CASSQGDRGNSPLHF.

CDR3 sequence: CASSGQGSEQYF. CDR3 coding DNA: TGTGCCAGCAGCGGACAGGGAAGCGAGCAGTACTTC. The chain uses TRBV27 and TRBJ2-7; 8 bases are a match to TRBD1. J was trimmed by 6 bases and V by 6 bases; bases with no gene match: 4. Germline-derived CDR1 and CDR2 are MNHEY and SMNVEV (reference sequence). CDR3 length: 12 amino acids.